This T cell receptor beta chain was sequenced for a study of human thymus T cells. Clones were sequenced by immunoSEQ multiplex PCR, and TCRdb holds only the in-frame ones, with some missing. The repertoire has tens of thousands of clones, nearly 95% of them found once; the top ten carry roughly 0.12%. It was healthy Finnish infants having corrective surgery for congenital heart defects who were the donors. Four of the eight donors gave about 0.5-1 mL blood during surgery. V lost 4 bases to trimming and J lost 0 bases, with 6 bases between them. The germline gives CDR1 WNHNN, CDR2 SYGVQD (reference sequence). The CDR3 loop spans 13 amino acids.

This clonotype originated in a boy in the first two years of life with a congenital heart defect but otherwise immunologically healthy. The genes are TRBV10-1 and TRBJ2-5; no firm D call. What was sequenced was blood. The CDR3 loop is CASSGRYQETQYF. In nucleotides, the CDR3 is TGCGCCAGCAGTGGTCGGTACCAAGAGACCCAGTACTTC.